This T cell receptor beta chain was identified during a study of blood T cell repertoires in COVID-19. Study in general: Samples taken during acute and convalescent COVID-19 were collected in the United States, Italy and Spain. In each case, the material was cDNA or gDNA derived from T cells, B-cell-depleted T cells, or PBMCs.

In the authors' workflow: Reference gene primer amplification yielded estimated nucleated cell counts. The method was immunoSEQ multiplex PCR; TCRdb's version includes in-frame clones alone and lacks a portion of them. V, J and clone size were drawn from that table, and D and trimming were deduced from the DNA. The sample lists about 150,000 clones; roughly 82% were seen once. The V gene's germline CDR1 is SGHRS and CDR2 YFSETQ. The ends lost 4 bases at V and 5 bases at J; junction bases unmatched: 11. The CDR3 is made up of 16 amino acids. This TCR was sampled from a man in his sixties or seventies with acute or convalescent COVID-19. The specimen sequenced was peripheral blood. The chain uses TRBV5-1 and TRBJ2-3, with 9 nucleotides matching TRBD2. CDR3 sequence reads: CASSPGRGGPGDTQYF. CDR3 coding DNA: TGCGCCAGCAGCCCCGGGCGGGGGGGGCCGGGAGATACGCAGTATTTT.